What follows are 27 T cell receptor beta chains derived from one specimen sequenced in a study of shared clonotypes between healthy human individuals. The protocol was immunoSEQ multiplex PCR, while the TCRdb copy is restricted to in-frame clones and leaves out a portion. The top ten clones hold 0.09% to 0.13% of a sample with about 590,000 clones, nearly 97% of them seen once. The naive CD8 fraction comprised CD45RO-negative cells positively selected for CCR7 and excluded terminally differentiated effector memory CD45RA+ cells. The sequencing sample was made of naive CD8+ T cells sorted from blood. These receptors came from a woman aged 25 to 39 in good health.

The rearrangement joins TRBV7-9 to TRBJ2-2; D not resolved. Germline V gives CDR1 SEHNR, CDR2 FQNEAQ (reference sequence). The CDR3 contains 15 residues. V was trimmed by 2 bases and J by 0 bases, leaving 7 bases between them. For the CDR3, the DNA is TGTGCCAGCAGCTTAACACTAACGAACACCGGGGAGCTGTTTTTT. It yields the protein CASSLTLTNTGELFF. The whole variable domain, remainder taken from reference TRBV7-9 and TRBJ2-2, is DTGVSQNPRHKITKRGQNVTFRCDPISEHNRLYWYRQTLGQGPEFLTYFQNEAQLEKSRLLSDRFSAERPKGSFSTLEIQRTEQGDSAMYLCASSLTLTNTGELFFGEGSRLTVL.

The genes are TRBV5-4 and TRBJ2-1; TRBD2 is a possible D gene (5 bases). CDR1 is SGHNT, CDR2 YYREEE, per germline (reference sequence). V was trimmed by 4 bases and J by 10 bases, leaving 9 bases between them. The CDR3 length is 11 residues. DNA of the CDR3: TGTGCCAGCAGCGCCAGCGGAGAGCAGTTCTTC. Translated: CASSASGEQFF.

CDR3 DNA sequence: TGCGCCAGCAGTGAGTCGAGTCTCGGCGAATTCGGACTGTTTTTT. Its translation is CASSESSLGEFGLFF. V is TRBV10-1 and J is TRBJ1-4; unclear D gene. This CDR3 is built from 15 residues. The germline gives CDR1 WNHNN, CDR2 SYGVQD (reference sequence). V lost 0 bases and J lost 13, with 18 bases in between.

The rearrangement uses TRBV7-9 and TRBJ2-5; possible D gene TRBD2, 5 bases. Trimming took off 3 bases at V and 5 bases at J, with 13 bases between the two ends. The CDR3 loop spans 14 amino acids. The germline CDR1 and CDR2 sequences are SEHNR and FQNEAQ (reference sequence). CDR3 in amino acids: CASSFERDRETQYF. The CDR3 region has the DNA TGTGCCAGCAGCTTCGAGAGGGATCGGGAGACCCAGTACTTC. The whole variable domain, remainder taken from reference TRBV7-9 and TRBJ2-5, is DTGVSQNPRHKITKRGQNVTFRCDPISEHNRLYWYRQTLGQGPEFLTYFQNEAQLEKSRLLSDRFSAERPKGSFSTLEIQRTEQGDSAMYLCASSFERDRETQYFGPGTRLLVL.

V is TRBV11-3 and J is TRBJ2-5; maybe TRBD1 (5 bases). TRBJ2-7 explains the end of the DNA better; the J call may be wrong. The CDR3 is 15 amino acids. CDR1 and CDR2 (germline): SGHNT, YENEEA. The CDR3 spells CASSLESRGTNEQYF. CDR3 sequence (DNA): TGTGCCAGCAGCTTGGAATCTAGGGGTACGAACGAGCAGTACTTC.

For this clone: The same CDR3 arises from other DNA sequences in this sample as well. This chain links TRBV9 with TRBJ2-1, with D perhaps being TRBD1 or TRBD2 (6 bases each). The CDR3 runs 16 residues. Per the germline V gene, CDR1 is SGDLS and CDR2 is YYNGEE. Trimming left V 0 bases short and J 0 bases short, with 10 bases between. This CDR3 reads CASSVVGGSSYNEQFF. Here the CDR3 DNA reads TGTGCCAGCAGCGTAGTGGGGGGCAGCTCCTACAATGAGCAGTTCTTC.

CDR3 in amino acids: CASRGPQTQYF. In DNA, the CDR3 is TGTGCCAGCAGGGGACCTCAAACCCAGTACTTC. The rearrangement joins TRBV2 to TRBJ2-5, with D possibly being TRBD1 or TRBD2 (5 bases each). V lost 6 bases and J lost 8, with 10 bases in between. Per the germline V gene, CDR1 is SNHLY and CDR2 is FYNNEI. The CDR3 runs to 11 residues.

This chain connects TRBV30 to TRBJ2-2, with D perhaps TRBD1 or TRBD2 (5 bases each). Per the germline V gene, CDR1 is GTSNPN and CDR2 is SVGIG (reference sequence). V dropped 1 base and J dropped 6 bases, with 24 bases sitting between them. The length of the CDR3 is 18 residues. The CDR3 DNA is TGTGCCTGGAGTGGGTGGGGCCAAACCGGGGTACGGTCCGGGGAGCTGTTTTTT. Its protein is CAWSGWGQTGVRSGELFF.

The V call is TRBV13, the J call TRBJ1-2; D possibly corresponds to TRBD1 (6 bases). The CDR3 totals 15 residues. Deletions cut 0 bases from V and 4 bases from J, with 12 bases between. Germline V lookup: CDR1 PRHDT, CDR2 FYEKMQ (reference sequence). The CDR3 protein is CASSLGDSGFYGYTF. CDR3 DNA sequence: TGTGCCAGCAGCTTAGGGGACAGTGGGTTCTATGGCTACACCTTC. The whole variable domain, remainder taken from reference TRBV13 and TRBJ1-2, is AAGVIQSPRHLIKEKRETATLKCYPIPRHDTVYWYQQGPGQDPQFLISFYEKMQSDKGSIPDRFSAQQFSDYHSELNMSSLELGDSALYFCASSLGDSGFYGYTFGSGTRLTVV.

As DNA, the CDR3 is TGTGCCAGCAGCTGGACTAGCGGGAGGGCGAGTTTTTACGAGCAGTACTTC. Its translation is CASSWTSGRASFYEQYF. This sequence joins TRBV5-4 and TRBJ2-7; 15 bases line up with TRBD2. Germline loops: CDR1 SGHNT, CDR2 YYREEE (reference sequence). The CDR3 is 17 amino acids. Losses at the gene ends were 3 bases for V and 4 bases for J; bases not matched to a gene: 8.

This chain joins TRBV29-1 and TRBJ1-2; TRBD1 might be the D (5 bases). This CDR3 has 12 residues. Germline loops: CDR1 SQVTM, CDR2 ANQGSEA. V was shortened by 4 bases and J by 4 bases, with 10 bases between the two germline ends. The CDR3 nucleotides read TGCAGCGTTGGACAGCCGACCTATGGCTACACCTTC. It translates to CSVGQPTYGYTF.

The chain combines TRBV27 with TRBJ1-5; weak D call: TRBD1 (5 bases). The CDR3 has 16 residues. The V end was cut by 5 bases, the J end by 3 bases, with 17 bases between. The V gene's germline CDR1 is MNHEY and CDR2 SMNVEV (reference sequence). CDR3: CASSPRGGTYNQPQHF. CDR3 nucleotides: TGTGCCAGCAGTCCTCGGGGCGGAACTTACAATCAGCCCCAGCATTTT.

The chain is built from TRBV28 and TRBJ2-2, with D unclear. The germline V and J ends were trimmed by 7 bases and 3 bases, with 12 bases remaining between them. The CDR3 covers 14 residues. The germline gives CDR1 MDHEN, CDR2 SYDVKM. Here the CDR3 DNA reads TGTGCCAGCATACCACGTCCTTACACCGGGGAGCTGTTTTTT. This codes for CASIPRPYTGELFF.

This rearrangement joins TRBV4-1 to TRBJ2-7; D tentatively fits TRBD1 or TRBD2 (5 bases each). The CDR3 extends over 15 amino acids. The V gene's germline CDR1 is MGHRA and CDR2 YSYEKL. Trimming took off 3 bases at V and 0 bases at J, with 12 bases between the two ends. For the CDR3, the DNA is TGCGCCAGCAGCCAGGAGGACATGAGCTCCTACGAGCAGTACTTC. This sequence encodes CASSQEDMSSYEQYF.

The chain couples TRBV4-2 to TRBJ2-3; D not certain. The CDR3 loop spans 14 amino acids. From germline, CDR1 is LGHNA and CDR2 YNFKEQ. Trimming took 2 bases from V and 3 from J, leaving 9 bases between them. CDR3 protein: CASSQSGKTDTQYF. For the CDR3, the DNA is TGTGCCAGCAGCCAAAGTGGAAAGACAGATACGCAGTATTTT.

Only a few counts were recorded for this clone. This may come from a read error, since a much larger clone is one base off. The J gene is TRBJ2-7, the V gene TRBV7-8, with D unresolved. The length of the CDR3 is 11 residues. Between the trimmed V and J ends, which lost 5 bases and 3 bases, there was a span of 5 bases. The germline CDR1 and CDR2 sequences are SGHVS and FQNEAQ. The CDR3 DNA reads as TGTGCCAGCAGCGCCGACTACGAGCAGTACTTC. It yields the protein CASSADYEQYF.

This chain links TRBV7-9 with TRBJ1-5, with D unresolved. Germline CDR1 reads SEHNR; CDR2 reads FQNEAQ (reference sequence). The V and J ends lost 1 base and 6 bases respectively, with 4 bases between them. The CDR3 sequence is 12 residues long. The CDR3 nucleotides read TGTGCCAGCAGCTTAGACGTTCAGCCCCAGCATTTT. Translated: CASSLDVQPQHF.

The chain recombines TRBV9 with TRBJ2-1, with 7 bases fitting TRBD2. This CDR3 is 15 amino acids long. V was clipped by 0 bases and J by 8 bases; unmatched bases: 8. CDR1 and CDR2 (germline): SGDLS, YYNGEE. The CDR3 coding sequence is TGTGCCAGCAGCGTAGGTGGCGGGAGTAGGGATGAGCAGTTCTTC. This encodes CASSVGGGSRDEQFF.

This sequence joins TRBV7-3 and TRBJ2-7, with 7 bases that match TRBD2. Germline values: CDR1 SGHTA, CDR2 FQGTGA. The V and J ends lost 1 base and 3 bases, in that order; junction bases with no gene match: 3. This CDR3 is 14 amino acids long. CDR3 residues: CASSLNSGNYEQYF. CDR3 bases: TGTGCCAGCAGCTTAAACAGCGGGAACTACGAGCAGTACTTC.

This chain joins TRBV4-1 and TRBJ1-5; maybe TRBD1 (5 bases). There are 16 residues in the CDR3. V shed 4 bases and J shed 0 bases, with 13 bases lying between them. In germline, CDR1 is MGHRA, CDR2 YSYEKL. CDR3 protein: CASSPRSRDSNQPQHF. CDR3 nucleotide sequence: TGCGCCAGCAGCCCCCGAAGCAGGGATAGCAATCAGCCCCAGCATTTT.

V usage is TRBV21-1 and J usage is TRBJ2-7; the table's TRBD2 call for D was not verified on the DNA. TRBV21-1 is classified as a pseudogene. The CDR3 contains 18 residues. CDR3 loop: CASSNWTSGPQSPYEQYF. For the CDR3, the DNA is TGTGCCAGCAGCAACTGGACTAGCGGCCCCCAGAGTCCCTACGAGCAGTACTTC.

The J gene is TRBJ1-2, the V gene TRBV27; no clear D. The germline V and J ends were trimmed by 6 bases and 4 bases, with 12 bases remaining between them. The CDR3 runs 13 residues. Per germline, CDR1 MNHEY and CDR2 SMNVEV (reference sequence). For the CDR3, the DNA is TGTGCCAGCAGCCCCGCGAGTGTCTATGGCTACACCTTC. Protein product: CASSPASVYGYTF.

This clone was seen only once. The V call is TRBV27, the J call TRBJ1-5, with D unresolved. This CDR3 region has 13 residues. Germline loops: CDR1 MNHEY, CDR2 SMNVEV (reference sequence). V dropped 5 bases and J dropped 0 bases, with 5 bases sitting between them. CDR3 in DNA: TGTGCCAGCAGTGCGGCTAGCAATCAGCCCCAGCATTTT. This encodes CASSAASNQPQHF.

The chain employs TRBV5-1 and TRBJ2-3; TRBD1 matches 7 bases. V trimming: 5 bases; J trimming: 2 bases; junction bases outside the gene matches: 11. The CDR3 runs to 16 residues. From germline, CDR1 is SGHRS and CDR2 YFSETQ. CDR3 in amino acids: CASRFNIGTDTDTQYF. The CDR3, as DNA: TGCGCCAGCAGGTTTAATATCGGGACAGACACAGATACGCAGTATTTT.

The genes are TRBV19 and TRBJ2-1, with D tentatively TRBD2 (10 bases). CDR3 length: 14 residues. The germline V gene encodes CDR1 LNHDA and CDR2 SQIVND (reference sequence). V was trimmed by 4 bases and J by 12 bases, leaving 19 bases between them. CDR3 loop: CASSNSLAGQGQFF. Written as DNA, the CDR3 is TGTGCCAGTAGTAACTCACTAGCGGGACAGGGGCAGTTCTTC.

The chain joins TRBV4-1 to TRBJ2-7; 9 bases are shared with TRBD2. There are 13 residues in the CDR3. The V gene end was trimmed by 4 bases and the J gene end by 6 bases; junction bases not matched to a gene: 4. Germline loops: CDR1 MGHRA, CDR2 YSYEKL. This chain's CDR3 is CASSPGLAREQYF. CDR3 in DNA: TGCGCCAGCAGCCCCGGACTAGCGCGCGAGCAGTACTTC.

V is TRBV28 and J is TRBJ1-4; 9 bases map to TRBD1. CDR3 length: 15 amino acids. Germline CDR1 is MDHEN and CDR2 is SYDVKM. J was trimmed by 3 bases and V by 7 bases; bases with no gene match: 6. CDR3 sequence: CASTLDRGPNEKLFF. The CDR3 DNA is TGTGCCAGCACATTGGACAGGGGACCTAATGAAAAACTGTTTTTT.